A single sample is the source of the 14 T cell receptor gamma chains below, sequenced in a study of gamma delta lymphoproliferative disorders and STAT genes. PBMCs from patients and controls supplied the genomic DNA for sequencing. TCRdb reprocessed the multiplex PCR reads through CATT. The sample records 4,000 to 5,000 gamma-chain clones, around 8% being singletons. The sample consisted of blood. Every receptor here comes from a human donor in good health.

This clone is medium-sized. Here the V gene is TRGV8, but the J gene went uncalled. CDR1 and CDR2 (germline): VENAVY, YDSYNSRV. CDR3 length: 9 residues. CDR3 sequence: CATWEIKLF. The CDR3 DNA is TGTGCCACCTGGGAAATAAAACTCTTT.

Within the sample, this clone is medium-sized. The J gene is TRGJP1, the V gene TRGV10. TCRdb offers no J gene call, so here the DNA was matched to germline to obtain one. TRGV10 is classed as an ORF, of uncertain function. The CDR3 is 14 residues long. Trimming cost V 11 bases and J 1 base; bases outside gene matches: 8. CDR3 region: CAAKLITTGWFKIF. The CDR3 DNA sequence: TGTGCTGCGAAATTAATTACCACTGGTTGGTTCAAGATATTT.

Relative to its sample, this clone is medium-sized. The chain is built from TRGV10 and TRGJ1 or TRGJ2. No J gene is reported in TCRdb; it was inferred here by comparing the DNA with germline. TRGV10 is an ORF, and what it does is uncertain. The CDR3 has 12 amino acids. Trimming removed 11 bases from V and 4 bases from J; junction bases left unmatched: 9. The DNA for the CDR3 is TGTGCTGCGGGGGTGGGGTATTATAAGAAACTCTTT. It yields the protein CAAGVGYYKKLF.

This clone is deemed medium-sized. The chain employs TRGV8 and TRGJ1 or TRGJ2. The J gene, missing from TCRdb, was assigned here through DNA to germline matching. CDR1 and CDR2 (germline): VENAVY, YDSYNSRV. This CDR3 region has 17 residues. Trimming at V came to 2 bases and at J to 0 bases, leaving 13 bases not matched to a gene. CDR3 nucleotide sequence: TGTGCCACCTGGGATAAGGTCCTAGCTTCGAATTATTATAAGAAACTCTTT. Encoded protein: CATWDKVLASNYYKKLF.

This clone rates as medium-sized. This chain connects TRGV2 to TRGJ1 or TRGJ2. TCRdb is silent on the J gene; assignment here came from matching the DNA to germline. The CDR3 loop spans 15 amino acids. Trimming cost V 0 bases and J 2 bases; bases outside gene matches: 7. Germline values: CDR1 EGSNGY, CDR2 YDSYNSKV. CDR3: CATWDGRPDYYKKLF. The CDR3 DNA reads TGTGCCACCTGGGACGGGCGACCAGATTATTATAAGAAACTCTTT.

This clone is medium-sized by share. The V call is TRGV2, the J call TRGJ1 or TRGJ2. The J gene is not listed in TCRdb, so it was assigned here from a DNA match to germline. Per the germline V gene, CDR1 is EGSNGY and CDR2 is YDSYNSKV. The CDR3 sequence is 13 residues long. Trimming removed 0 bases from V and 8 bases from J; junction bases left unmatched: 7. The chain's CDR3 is CATWDGLINKKLF. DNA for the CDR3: TGTGCCACCTGGGACGGGCTGATTAATAAGAAACTCTTT.

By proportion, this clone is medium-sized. This CDR3 reads CATWDDGSDWIKTF. The CDR3 nucleotides read TGTGCCACCTGGGATGACGGAAGTGATTGGATCAAGACGTTT. The chain has TRGV8 and TRGJP2. No J gene is reported in TCRdb; it was inferred here by comparing the DNA with germline. The germline V gene has CDR1 VENAVY and CDR2 YDSYNSRV. The ends lost 3 bases at V and 5 bases at J; junction bases unmatched: 6. CDR3 length: 14 residues.

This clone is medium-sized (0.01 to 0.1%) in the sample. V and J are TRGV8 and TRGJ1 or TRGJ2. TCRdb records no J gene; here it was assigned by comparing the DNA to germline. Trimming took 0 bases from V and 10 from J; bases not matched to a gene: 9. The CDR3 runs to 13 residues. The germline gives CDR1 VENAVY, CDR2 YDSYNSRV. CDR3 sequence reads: CATWDRSREKKLF. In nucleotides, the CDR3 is TGTGCCACCTGGGATAGGAGTAGGGAGAAGAAACTCTTT.

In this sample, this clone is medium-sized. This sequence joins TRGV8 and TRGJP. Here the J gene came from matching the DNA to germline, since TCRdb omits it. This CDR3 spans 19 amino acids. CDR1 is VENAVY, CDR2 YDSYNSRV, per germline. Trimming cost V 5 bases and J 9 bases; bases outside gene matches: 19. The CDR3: CATWALCQRGLLGKKIKVF. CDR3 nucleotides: TGTGCCACCTGGGCACTATGTCAACGTGGTTTGTTGGGCAAAAAAATCAAGGTATTT.

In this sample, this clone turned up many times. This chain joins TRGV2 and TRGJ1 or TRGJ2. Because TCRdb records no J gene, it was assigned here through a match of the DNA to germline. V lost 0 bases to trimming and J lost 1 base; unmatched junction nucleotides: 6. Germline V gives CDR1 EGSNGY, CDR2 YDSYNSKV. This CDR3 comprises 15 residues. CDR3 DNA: TGTGCCACCTGGGACGGGCAAGGTAATTATTATAAGAAACTCTTT. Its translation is CATWDGQGNYYKKLF.

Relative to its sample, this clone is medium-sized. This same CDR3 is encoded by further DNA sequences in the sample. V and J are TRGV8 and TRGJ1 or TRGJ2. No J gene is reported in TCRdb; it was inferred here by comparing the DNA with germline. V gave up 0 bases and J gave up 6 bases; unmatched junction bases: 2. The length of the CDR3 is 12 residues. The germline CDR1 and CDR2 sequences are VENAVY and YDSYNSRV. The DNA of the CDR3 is TGTGCCACCTGGGATAGGGGTTATAAGAAACTCTTT. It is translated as CATWDRGYKKLF.

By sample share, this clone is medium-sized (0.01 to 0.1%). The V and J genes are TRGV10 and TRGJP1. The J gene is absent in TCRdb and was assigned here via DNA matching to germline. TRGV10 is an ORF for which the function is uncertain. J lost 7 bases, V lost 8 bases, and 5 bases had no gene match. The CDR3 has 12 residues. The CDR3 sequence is CAAWARGWFKIF. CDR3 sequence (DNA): TGTGCTGCGTGGGCTCGTGGTTGGTTCAAGATATTT.

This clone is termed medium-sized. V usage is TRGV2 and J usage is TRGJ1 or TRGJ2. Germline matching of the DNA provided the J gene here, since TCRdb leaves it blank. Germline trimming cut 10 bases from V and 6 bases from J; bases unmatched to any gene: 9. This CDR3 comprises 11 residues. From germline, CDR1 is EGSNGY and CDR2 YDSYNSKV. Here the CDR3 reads CATLRFYKKLF. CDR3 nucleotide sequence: TGTGCCACTCTCCGGTTTTATAAGAAACTCTTT.

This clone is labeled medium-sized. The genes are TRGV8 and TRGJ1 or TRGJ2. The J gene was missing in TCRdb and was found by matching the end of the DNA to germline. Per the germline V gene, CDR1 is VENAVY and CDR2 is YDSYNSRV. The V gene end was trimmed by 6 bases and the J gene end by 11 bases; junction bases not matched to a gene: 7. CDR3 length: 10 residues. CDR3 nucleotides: TGTGCCACCTGGTGGTTGGAGAAACTCTTT. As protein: CATWWLEKLF.